The 12 T cell receptor beta chains reported below all come from one sample, sequenced in a study of shared clonotypes between healthy human individuals. Produced via immunoSEQ multiplex PCR; TCRdb's table is partial and in-frame only. Here the sample spans 640,000 or so clones, roughly 70% being singletons. Input material: memory CD4+ T cells sorted from blood. Subset defined: CD45RA-negative fraction. The receptors stem from a woman aged 25 to 39 in good health.

The chain has TRBV21-1 and TRBJ2-1; no check of the table's D call, TRBD2, against the DNA was made. TRBV21-1 is a pseudogene locus. CDR3 length: 12 residues. In nucleotides, the CDR3 is TGTGCCAGCAGCAAAGAAGCTAGACTCGGAGTCTTC. Its protein is CASSKEARLGVF.

This chain uses TRBV11-2 with TRBJ2-4; D perhaps matches TRBD2 (5 bases). This CDR3 spans 17 amino acids. The germline V and J ends were trimmed by 0 bases and 1 base, with 13 bases remaining between them. Germline values: CDR1 SGHAT, CDR2 FQNNGV. The DNA for the CDR3 is TGTGCCAGCAGCTTAGATAGGGCCCCGGGGGCCAAAAACATTCAGTACTTC. Protein product: CASSLDRAPGAKNIQYF.

This clone was seen a handful of times. The rearrangement uses TRBV5-6 and TRBJ2-3; D unresolved. Trimming took off 6 bases at V and 1 base at J, with 12 bases between the two ends. The germline V gene has CDR1 SGHDT and CDR2 YYEEEE. This CDR3 comprises 14 residues. DNA for the CDR3: TGTGCCAGCAAGAAAGGGATGGGCACAGATACGCAGTATTTT. It specifies CASKKGMGTDTQYF.

The chain has TRBV7-2 and TRBJ1-2; tentative D call: TRBD1 (5 bases). Deletions cut 0 bases from V and 5 bases from J, with 10 bases between. The germline V gene encodes CDR1 SGHTA and CDR2 FQGNSA. The CDR3 runs to 14 residues. Here the CDR3 reads CASSLAGRDYGYTF. In nucleotides, the CDR3 is TGTGCCAGCAGCTTAGCGGGCAGGGATTATGGCTACACCTTC.

The chain combines TRBV11-2 with TRBJ2-7, with a weak D call TRBD2 (6 bases). The CDR3 totals 14 residues. Germline loops: CDR1 SGHAT, CDR2 FQNNGV. Trimming removed 1 base from V and 2 bases from J, with 9 bases in between. The CDR3 loop is CASSLGGATYEQYF. The CDR3 region has the DNA TGTGCCAGCAGCTTAGGCGGGGCCACCTACGAGCAGTACTTC.

The rearrangement uses TRBV11-2 and TRBJ2-7; TRBD1 or TRBD2 may be the D gene (5 bases each). Trimming removed 3 bases from V and 7 bases from J, with 16 bases in between. Germline loops: CDR1 SGHAT, CDR2 FQNNGV. CDR3 size: 14 residues. The chain's CDR3 is CASSFGTGKREQYF. The CDR3 bases are TGTGCCAGCAGCTTCGGGACGGGGAAGAGGGAGCAGTACTTC.

This rearrangement joins TRBV6-6 to TRBJ2-4; 7 bases line up with TRBD2. J was trimmed by 3 bases and V by 2 bases; bases with no gene match: 4. CDR1 is MNHNY, CDR2 SVGAGI, per germline (reference sequence). The CDR3 contains 15 residues. Here the CDR3 reads CASSYARDYKNIQYF. The CDR3 coding sequence is TGTGCCAGCAGTTACGCACGGGACTACAAAAACATTCAGTACTTC.

The chain is built from TRBV7-3 and TRBJ2-4; weak D call: TRBD2 (7 bases). There are 14 residues in the CDR3. V was shortened by 4 bases and J by 6 bases, with 13 bases between the two germline ends. CDR1 and CDR2 (germline): SGHTA, FQGTGA. In DNA form, the CDR3 reads TGTGCCAGCAGCTCCACTCGGGGGGCAAACATTCAGTACTTC. Translation: CASSSTRGANIQYF.

The chain joins TRBV27 to TRBJ1-1, with 7 bases identical to TRBD1. CDR3 length: 14 residues. Germline CDR1 is MNHEY and CDR2 is SMNVEV (reference sequence). Germline trimming cut 7 bases from V and 1 base from J; bases unmatched to any gene: 6. The CDR3 loop reads CASKPGQKNTEAFF. The CDR3 DNA is TGTGCCAGCAAGCCGGGACAGAAGAACACTGAAGCTTTCTTT.

At least ten counts were recorded for this clone. The chain recombines TRBV28 with TRBJ1-5; D ambiguous. The V and J ends lost 7 bases and 0 bases respectively, with 7 bases between them. This CDR3 contains 13 residues. CDR1 and CDR2 (germline): MDHEN, SYDVKM. In DNA, the CDR3 is TGTGCCAGCATCACTGTTAGCAATCAGCCCCAGCATTTT. Translated: CASITVSNQPQHF. The full variable domain, its missing parts supplied by reference TRBV28 and TRBJ1-5, is DVKVTQSSRYLVKRTGEKVFLECVQDMDHENMFWYRQDPGLGLRLIYFSYDVKMKEKGDIPEGYSVSREKKERFSLILESASTNQTSMYLCASITVSNQPQHFGDGTRLSIL.

The CDR3 sequence: CASSTGQEPTDTQYF. The DNA of the CDR3 is TGCGCCAGCAGCACCGGACAGGAGCCCACAGATACGCAGTATTTT. The V call is TRBV5-1, the J call TRBJ2-3, with 7 bases that match TRBD1. The germline V gene encodes CDR1 SGHRS and CDR2 YFSETQ. The CDR3 extends over 15 amino acids. Trimming at V came to 4 bases and at J to 2 bases, leaving 7 bases not matched to a gene. The full variable domain, in which reference TRBV5-1 and TRBJ2-3 provide the parts outside the CDR3, is KAGVTQTPRYLIKTRGQQVTLSCSPISGHRSVSWYQQTPGQGLQFLFEYFSETQRNKGNFPGRFSGRQFSNSRSEMNVSTLELGDSALYLCASSTGQEPTDTQYFGPGTRLTVL.

This clone appeared a few times. The chain recombines TRBV4-1 with TRBJ1-1, with 8 positions matching TRBD1. J gave up 5 bases and V 1 base, and 6 bases lay outside the gene matches. CDR1 is MGHRA and CDR2 is YSYEKL in the germline V gene. The CDR3 runs to 15 residues. CDR3 amino acids: CASSQGSDRGTEAFF. DNA for the CDR3: TGCGCCAGCAGCCAAGGCTCAGACAGGGGTACTGAAGCTTTCTTT.